This is a list of T cell receptor beta chains from one sample in a study of OX40 agonist ivuxolimab in advanced cancers. Method: immunoSEQ multiplex PCR; TCRdb's copy keeps in-frame clones and lacks some. This table holds 96,000 or so clones, 90% found once. Sample: CD4+ or CD8+ T cells sorted from blood, taken in a trial of the OX40 agonist ivuxolimab. The source is an adult with an advanced solid tumor such as melanoma, head and neck, liver or kidney cancer. CDR3s include the opening cysteine and the closing phenylalanine or tryptophan. A D gene is named only where the DNA matches it firmly.

j_gene: TRBJ1-2; v_gene: TRBV5-4; d_gene: NA; CDR3aa: CASSFTVGYGYTF; CDR3nt: TGTGCCAGCAGCTTCACCGTGGGGTATGGCTACACCTTC
j_gene: TRBJ2-7; v_gene: TRBV7-8; d_gene: TRBD2; CDR3aa: CASSGGGRAEQYF; CDR3nt: TGTGCCAGCAGCGGAGGAGGGAGGGCCGAGCAGTACTTC
j_gene: TRBJ2-4; v_gene: TRBV30; d_gene: TRBD1; CDR3aa: CAWSPWTGGRYIQYF; CDR3nt: TGTGCCTGGAGTCCTTGGACAGGGGGCCGGTACATTCAGTACTTC
j_gene: TRBJ2-1; v_gene: TRBV18; d_gene: TRBD2; CDR3aa: CASSPKGLAGGFSSYNEQFF; CDR3nt: TGTGCCAGCTCACCGAAAGGACTAGCGGGAGGGTTTAGCTCCTACAATGAGCAGTTCTTC
j_gene: TRBJ1-3; v_gene: TRBV7-9; d_gene: NA; CDR3aa: CASSLARGQISGNTIYF; CDR3nt: TGTGCCAGCAGCTTAGCGCGGGGACAAATCTCTGGAAACACCATATATTTT
j_gene: TRBJ1-2; v_gene: TRBV5-1; d_gene: NA; CDR3aa: CASSLVAGDGYTF; CDR3nt: TGCGCCAGCAGCTTGGTGGCAGGGGATGGCTACACCTTC
j_gene: TRBJ1-3; v_gene: TRBV7-2; d_gene: NA; CDR3aa: CASSPDGASGNTIYF; CDR3nt: TGTGCCAGCAGCCCGGACGGGGCCTCTGGAAACACCATATATTTT
j_gene: TRBJ1-4; v_gene: TRBV19; d_gene: NA; CDR3aa: CASSITGGRTNEKLFF; CDR3nt: TGTGCCAGTAGTATTACAGGAGGGCGAACTAATGAAAAACTGTTTTTT
j_gene: TRBJ2-1; v_gene: TRBV2; d_gene: NA; CDR3aa: CASIGLTSYNEQFF; CDR3nt: TGTGCCAGCATCGGCCTAACCTCCTACAATGAGCAGTTCTTC
j_gene: TRBJ1-5; v_gene: TRBV4-2; d_gene: NA; CDR3aa: CASSRGGESNQPQHF; CDR3nt: TGTGCCAGCAGCCGAGGTGGAGAGAGCAATCAGCCCCAGCATTTT
j_gene: TRBJ1-2; v_gene: TRBV29-1; d_gene: NA; CDR3aa: CSVEKRKGVSYGYTF; CDR3nt: TGCAGCGTTGAGAAGAGAAAGGGCGTATCATATGGCTACACCTTC
j_gene: TRBJ2-1; v_gene: TRBV4-2; d_gene: TRBD2; CDR3aa: CASSQEGGRAGEQFF; CDR3nt: TGTGCCAGCAGCCAAGAGGGCGGGAGGGCCGGTGAGCAGTTCTTC
j_gene: TRBJ1-5; v_gene: TRBV5-1; d_gene: NA; CDR3aa: CASSLGGGQPQHF; CDR3nt: TGCGCCAGCAGCTTGGGTGGCGGCCAGCCCCAGCATTTT
j_gene: TRBJ1-3; v_gene: TRBV10-3; d_gene: NA; CDR3aa: CAIRRGYSGNTIYF; CDR3nt: TGTGCCATCAGGAGGGGTTACTCTGGAAACACCATATATTTT